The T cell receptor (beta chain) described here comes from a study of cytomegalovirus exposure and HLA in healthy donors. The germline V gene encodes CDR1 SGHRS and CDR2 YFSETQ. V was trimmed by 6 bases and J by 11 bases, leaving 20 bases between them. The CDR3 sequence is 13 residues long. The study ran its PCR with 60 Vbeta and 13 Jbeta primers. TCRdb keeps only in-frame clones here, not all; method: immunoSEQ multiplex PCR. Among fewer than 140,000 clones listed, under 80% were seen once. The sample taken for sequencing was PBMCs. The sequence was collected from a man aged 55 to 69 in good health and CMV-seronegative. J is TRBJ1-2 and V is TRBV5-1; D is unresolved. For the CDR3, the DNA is TGCGCCAGCACCGACACGGAGCGGTCCCGGTACACCTTC. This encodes CASTDTERSRYTF.